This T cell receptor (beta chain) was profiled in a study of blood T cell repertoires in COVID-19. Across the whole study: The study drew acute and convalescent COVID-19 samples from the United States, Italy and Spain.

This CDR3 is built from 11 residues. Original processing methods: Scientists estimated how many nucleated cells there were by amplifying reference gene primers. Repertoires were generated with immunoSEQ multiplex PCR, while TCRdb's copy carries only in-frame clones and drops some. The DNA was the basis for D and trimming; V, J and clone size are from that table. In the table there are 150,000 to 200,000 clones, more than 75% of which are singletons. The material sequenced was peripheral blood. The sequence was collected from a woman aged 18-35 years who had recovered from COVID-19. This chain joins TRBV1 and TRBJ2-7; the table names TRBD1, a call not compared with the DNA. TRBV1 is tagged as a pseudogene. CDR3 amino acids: CTSSTKGGRYV. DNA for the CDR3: TGCACCAGCAGCACAAAAGGGGGCCGGTACGTC.